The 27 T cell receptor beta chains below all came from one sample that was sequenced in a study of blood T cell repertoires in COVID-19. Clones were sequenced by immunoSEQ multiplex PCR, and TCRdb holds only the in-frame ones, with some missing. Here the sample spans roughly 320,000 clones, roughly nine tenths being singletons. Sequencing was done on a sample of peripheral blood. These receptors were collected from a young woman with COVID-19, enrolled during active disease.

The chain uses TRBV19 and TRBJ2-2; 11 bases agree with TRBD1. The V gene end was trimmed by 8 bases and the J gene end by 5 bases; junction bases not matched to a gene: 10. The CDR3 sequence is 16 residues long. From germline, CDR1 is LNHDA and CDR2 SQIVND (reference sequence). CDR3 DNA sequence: TGTGCCAGTGGCCGAACTGGGACAGGGGGGACCGGGGAGCTGTTTTTT. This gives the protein CASGRTGTGGTGELFF.

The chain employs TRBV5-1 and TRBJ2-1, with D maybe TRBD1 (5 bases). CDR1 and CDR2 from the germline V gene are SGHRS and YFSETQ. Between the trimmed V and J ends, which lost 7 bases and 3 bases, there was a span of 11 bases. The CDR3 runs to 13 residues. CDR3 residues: CASGRDYYNEQFF. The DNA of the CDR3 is TGCGCCAGCGGCAGGGATTACTACAATGAGCAGTTCTTC.

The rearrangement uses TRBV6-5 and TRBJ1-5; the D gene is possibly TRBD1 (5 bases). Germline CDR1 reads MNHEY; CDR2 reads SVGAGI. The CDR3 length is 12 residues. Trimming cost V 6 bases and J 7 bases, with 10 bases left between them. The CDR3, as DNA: TGTGCCAGCAGCGGCAGGGTCCAGCCCCAGCATTTT. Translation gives CASSGRVQPQHF.

CDR3 loop: CASSLAGGGIVGYTF. The CDR3 nucleotides are TGCGCCAGCAGCTTGGCGGGGGGCGGAATCGTCGGCTACACCTTC. The chain carries TRBV5-1 and TRBJ1-2; a weak D match, TRBD1 (6 bases). The CDR3 is 15 residues long. CDR1 is SGHRS, CDR2 YFSETQ, per germline. Deletions cut 0 bases from V and 8 bases from J, with 17 bases between.

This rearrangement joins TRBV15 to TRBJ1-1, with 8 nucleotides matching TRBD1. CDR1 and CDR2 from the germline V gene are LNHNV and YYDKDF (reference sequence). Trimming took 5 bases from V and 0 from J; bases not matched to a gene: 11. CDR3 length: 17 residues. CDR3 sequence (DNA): TGTGCCACCAGCGTCCGGGACAGGTCTTTCTTGAACACTGAAGCTTTCTTT. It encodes CATSVRDRSFLNTEAFF. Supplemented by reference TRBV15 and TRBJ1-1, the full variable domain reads DAMVIQNPRYQVTQFGKPVTLSCSQTLNHNVMYWYQQKSSQAPKLLFHYYDKDFNNEADTPDNFQSRRPNTSFCFLDIRSPGLGDTAMYLCATSVRDRSFLNTEAFFGQGTRLTVV.

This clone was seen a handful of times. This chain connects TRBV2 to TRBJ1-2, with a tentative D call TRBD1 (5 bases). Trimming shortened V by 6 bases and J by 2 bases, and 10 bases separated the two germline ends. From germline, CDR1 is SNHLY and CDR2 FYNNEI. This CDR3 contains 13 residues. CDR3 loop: CASRSGLNYGYTF. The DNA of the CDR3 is TGTGCCAGCAGGTCGGGACTGAACTATGGCTACACCTTC.

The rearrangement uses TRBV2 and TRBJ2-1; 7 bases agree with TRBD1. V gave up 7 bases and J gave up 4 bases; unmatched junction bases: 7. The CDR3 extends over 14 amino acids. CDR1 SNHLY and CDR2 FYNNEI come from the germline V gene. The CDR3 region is CASTPGTVYNEQFF. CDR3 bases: TGTGCCAGCACCCCTGGGACAGTTTACAATGAGCAGTTCTTC.

DNA of the CDR3: TGCAGTGCTAGAAACGAACAATGGCCCTTCTTC. Translating gives CSARNEQWPFF. The chain has TRBV20-1 and TRBJ2-1; the D is unclear. Germline CDR1 and CDR2: DFQATT and SNEGSKA (reference sequence). The CDR3 extends over 11 amino acids. Trimming cost V 2 bases and J 16 bases, with 15 bases left between them.

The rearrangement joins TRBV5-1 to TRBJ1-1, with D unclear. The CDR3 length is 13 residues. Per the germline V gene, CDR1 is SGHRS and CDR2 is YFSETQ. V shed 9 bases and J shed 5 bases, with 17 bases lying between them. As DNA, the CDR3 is TGCGCCACCAAAAGCGGTTTAACTACTGAAGCTTTCTTT. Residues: CATKSGLTTEAFF.

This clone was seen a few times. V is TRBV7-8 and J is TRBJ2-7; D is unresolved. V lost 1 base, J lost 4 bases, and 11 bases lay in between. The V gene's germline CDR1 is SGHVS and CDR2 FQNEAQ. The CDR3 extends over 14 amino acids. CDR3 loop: CASSLVGQLYEQYF. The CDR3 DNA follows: TGTGCCAGCAGCTTAGTTGGCCAGTTATACGAGCAGTACTTC.

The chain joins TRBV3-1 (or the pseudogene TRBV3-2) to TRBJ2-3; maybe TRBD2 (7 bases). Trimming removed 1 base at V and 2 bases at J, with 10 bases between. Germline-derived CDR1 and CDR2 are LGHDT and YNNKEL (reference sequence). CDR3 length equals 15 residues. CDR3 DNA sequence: TGTGCCAGCAGCCAAGTGGCGGGGGCCACAGATACGCAGTATTTT. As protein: CASSQVAGATDTQYF.

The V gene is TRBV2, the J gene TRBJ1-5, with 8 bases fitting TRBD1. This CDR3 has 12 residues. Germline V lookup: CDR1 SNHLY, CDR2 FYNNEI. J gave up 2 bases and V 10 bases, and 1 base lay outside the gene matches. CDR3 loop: CATGQGNQPQHF. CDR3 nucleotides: TGTGCCACGGGACAGGGCAATCAGCCCCAGCATTTT.

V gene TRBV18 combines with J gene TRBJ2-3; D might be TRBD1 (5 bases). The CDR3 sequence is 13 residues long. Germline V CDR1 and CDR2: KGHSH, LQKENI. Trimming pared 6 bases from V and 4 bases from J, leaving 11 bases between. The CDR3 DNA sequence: TGTGCCAGCTCCTTCGACAGACCAGATACGCAGTATTTT. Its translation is CASSFDRPDTQYF.

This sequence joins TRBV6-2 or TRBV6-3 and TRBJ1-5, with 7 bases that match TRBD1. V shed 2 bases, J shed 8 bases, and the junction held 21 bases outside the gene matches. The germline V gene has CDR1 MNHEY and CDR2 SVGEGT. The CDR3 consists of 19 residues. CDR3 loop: CASSYPDRELSFQYEPQHF. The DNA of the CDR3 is TGTGCCAGCAGTTACCCAGACAGGGAGTTATCGTTCCAATATGAGCCCCAGCATTTT.

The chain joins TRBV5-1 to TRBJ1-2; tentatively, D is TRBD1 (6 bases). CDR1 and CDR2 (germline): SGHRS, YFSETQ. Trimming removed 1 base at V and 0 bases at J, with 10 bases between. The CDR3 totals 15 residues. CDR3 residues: CASSLTQGPNYGYTF. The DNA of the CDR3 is TGCGCCAGCAGCTTGACACAGGGCCCTAACTATGGCTACACCTTC.

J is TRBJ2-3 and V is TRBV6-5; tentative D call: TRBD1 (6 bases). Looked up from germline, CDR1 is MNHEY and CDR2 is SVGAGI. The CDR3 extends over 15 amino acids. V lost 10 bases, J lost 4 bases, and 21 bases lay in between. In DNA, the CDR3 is TGTGCCACCTCGACGTACAGGGAGTATTCAGATACGCAGTATTTT. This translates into CATSTYREYSDTQYF.

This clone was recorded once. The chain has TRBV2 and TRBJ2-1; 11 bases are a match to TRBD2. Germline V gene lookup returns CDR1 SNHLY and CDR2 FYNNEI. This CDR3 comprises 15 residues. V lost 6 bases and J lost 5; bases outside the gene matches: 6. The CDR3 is CASRYSSGGHNEQFF. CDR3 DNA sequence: TGTGCCAGCAGATATTCTAGCGGGGGGCACAATGAGCAGTTCTTC.

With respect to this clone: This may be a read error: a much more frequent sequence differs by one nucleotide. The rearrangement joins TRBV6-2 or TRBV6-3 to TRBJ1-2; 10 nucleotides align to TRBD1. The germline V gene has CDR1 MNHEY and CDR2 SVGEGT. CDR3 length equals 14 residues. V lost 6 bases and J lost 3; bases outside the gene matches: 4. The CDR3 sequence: CASSTGTGDYGYTF. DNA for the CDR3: TGTGCCAGCAGCACCGGGACAGGGGACTATGGCTACACCTTC.

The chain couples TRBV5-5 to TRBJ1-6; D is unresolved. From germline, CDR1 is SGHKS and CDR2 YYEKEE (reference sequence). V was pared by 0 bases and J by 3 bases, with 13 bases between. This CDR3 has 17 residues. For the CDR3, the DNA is TGTGCCAGCAGCTTGGCCCAACAGATAGACTATAATTCACCCCTCCACTTT. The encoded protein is CASSLAQQIDYNSPLHF.

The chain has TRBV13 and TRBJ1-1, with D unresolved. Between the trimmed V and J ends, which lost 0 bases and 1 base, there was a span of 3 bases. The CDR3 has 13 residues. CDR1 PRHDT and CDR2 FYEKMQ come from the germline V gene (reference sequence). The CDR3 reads CASSLGQNTEAFF. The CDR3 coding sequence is TGTGCCAGCAGCTTAGGCCAGAACACTGAAGCTTTCTTT.

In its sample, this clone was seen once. In nucleotides, the CDR3 is TGTGCCAGCAGCCCCCGGGACAGGGGCTACAATGAGCAGTTCTTC. Amino acids: CASSPRDRGYNEQFF. The chain carries TRBV7-6 and TRBJ2-1, with 10 bases that match TRBD1. Germline-derived CDR1 and CDR2 are SGHVS and FNYEAQ. This CDR3 contains 15 residues. V dropped 5 bases and J dropped 3; count of bases not matched to a gene: 4.

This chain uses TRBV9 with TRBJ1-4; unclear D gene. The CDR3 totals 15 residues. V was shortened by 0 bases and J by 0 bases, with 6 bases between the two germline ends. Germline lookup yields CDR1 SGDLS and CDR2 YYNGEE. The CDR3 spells CASSVGRATNEKLFF. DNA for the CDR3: TGTGCCAGCAGCGTAGGCCGCGCAACTAATGAAAAACTGTTTTTT.

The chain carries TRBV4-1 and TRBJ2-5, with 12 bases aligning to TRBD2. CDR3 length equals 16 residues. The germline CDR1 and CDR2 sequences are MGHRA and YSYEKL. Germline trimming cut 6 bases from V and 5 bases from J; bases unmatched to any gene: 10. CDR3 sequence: CASRRTGLAGSETQYF. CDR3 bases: TGCGCCAGCAGGAGGACGGGACTAGCGGGTTCGGAGACCCAGTACTTC.

In DNA form, the CDR3 reads TGCGCCAGCAGCTTGGGGGACAGGGGACATGGCTACACCTTC. This gives the protein CASSLGDRGHGYTF. The rearrangement joins TRBV5-1 to TRBJ1-2; 10 nucleotides line up with TRBD1. Germline trimming cut 0 bases from V and 6 bases from J; bases unmatched to any gene: 2. The CDR3 is 14 amino acids. Germline lookup yields CDR1 SGHRS and CDR2 YFSETQ.

The CDR3 nucleotides are TGCGCCAGCAGCTTTTCAACAGGGGTCCCCGGGGAGCTGTTTTTT. Amino acid sequence: CASSFSTGVPGELFF. The chain carries TRBV5-1 and TRBJ2-2, with TRBD1 identical over 7 bases. Germline V gene lookup returns CDR1 SGHRS and CDR2 YFSETQ. V shed 2 bases, J shed 6 bases, and the junction held 7 bases outside the gene matches. The CDR3 covers 15 residues. The whole variable domain, filled in from reference TRBV5-1 and TRBJ2-2, reads KAGVTQTPRYLIKTRGQQVTLSCSPISGHRSVSWYQQTPGQGLQFLFEYFSETQRNKGNFPGRFSGRQFSNSRSEMNVSTLELGDSALYLCASSFSTGVPGELFFGEGSRLTVL.

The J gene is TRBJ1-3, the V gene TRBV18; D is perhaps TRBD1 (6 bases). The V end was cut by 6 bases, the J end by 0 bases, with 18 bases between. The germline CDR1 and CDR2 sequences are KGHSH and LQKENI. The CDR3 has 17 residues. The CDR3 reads CASSDVLQGFSGNTIYF. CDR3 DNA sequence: TGTGCCAGCTCCGATGTATTACAGGGTTTCTCTGGAAACACCATATATTTT.

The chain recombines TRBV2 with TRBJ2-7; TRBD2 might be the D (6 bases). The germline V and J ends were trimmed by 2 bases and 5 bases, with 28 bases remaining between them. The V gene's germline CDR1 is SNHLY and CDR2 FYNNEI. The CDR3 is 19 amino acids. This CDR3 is CASSEKEGWDEIALDEQYF. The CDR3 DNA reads TGTGCCAGCAGTGAAAAGGAGGGATGGGATGAAATAGCCCTTGACGAGCAGTACTTC. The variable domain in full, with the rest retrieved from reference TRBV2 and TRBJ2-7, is EPEVTQTPSHQVTQMGQEVILRCVPISNHLYFYWYRQILGQKVEFLVSFYNNEISEKSEIFDDQFSVERPDGSNFTLKIRSTKLEDSAMYFCASSEKEGWDEIALDEQYFGPGTRLTVT.